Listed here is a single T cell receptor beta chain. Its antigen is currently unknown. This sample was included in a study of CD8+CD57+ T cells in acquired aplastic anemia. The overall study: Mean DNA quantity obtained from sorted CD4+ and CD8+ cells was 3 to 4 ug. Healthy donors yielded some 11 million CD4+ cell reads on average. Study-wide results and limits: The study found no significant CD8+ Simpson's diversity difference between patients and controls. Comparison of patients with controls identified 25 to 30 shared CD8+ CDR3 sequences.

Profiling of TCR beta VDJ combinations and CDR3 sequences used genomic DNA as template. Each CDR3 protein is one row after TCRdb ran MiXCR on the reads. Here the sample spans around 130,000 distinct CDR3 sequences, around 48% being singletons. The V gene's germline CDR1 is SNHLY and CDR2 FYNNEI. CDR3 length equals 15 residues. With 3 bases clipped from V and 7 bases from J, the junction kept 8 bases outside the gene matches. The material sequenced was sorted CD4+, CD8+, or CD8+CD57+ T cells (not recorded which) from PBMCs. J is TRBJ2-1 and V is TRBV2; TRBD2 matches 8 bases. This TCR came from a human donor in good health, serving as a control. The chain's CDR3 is CASSEGGGGRNEQFF. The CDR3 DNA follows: TGTGCCAGCAGTGAGGGGGGCGGGGGGAGAAATGAGCAGTTCTTC.